Below, 27 T cell receptor beta chains from the same sample are listed, as sequenced in a study of vaccination and CD4 T cells after COVID-19. The antigens of these receptors remain unknown. Oncomine TCR Beta short-read sequencing was applied to DNA from cultured CD4+ T cells. One entry per CDR3 protein, called by TCRdb with MiXCR from the PCR reads. The sample has about 6,300 distinct CDR3 sequences, 68% seen once. Indicated treatment: roughly 10-day PBMC culture with coronavirus spike peptide pools or control peptides (ViraFEST assay). Sequenced material: CD4+ T cells from blood, cultured in vitro. Receptor source: a human donor who had recovered from COVID-19.

The V gene is TRBV7-9, the J gene TRBJ1-1; D may be TRBD1 (5 bases). V lost 3 bases and J lost 3, with 11 bases in between. CDR3 length: 14 residues. The germline gives CDR1 SEHNR, CDR2 FQNEAQ (reference sequence). The CDR3 DNA reads TGTGCCAGCAGCTTGGACACGCTGTACACTGAAGCTTTCTTT. It translates to CASSLDTLYTEAFF.

This chain connects TRBV15 to TRBJ2-3; TRBD2 agrees at 7 bases. The CDR3 is 15 amino acids. The V gene's germline CDR1 is LNHNV and CDR2 YYDKDF (reference sequence). Losses at the gene ends were 3 bases for V and 3 bases for J; bases not matched to a gene: 6. As DNA, the CDR3 is TGTGCCACCAGCAGTTCGCGGGAGCCAACAGATACGCAGTATTTT. Translating gives CATSSSREPTDTQYF.

This clonotype was found a few times. The CDR3 reads CSARALAGAYNEQFF. DNA of the CDR3: TGCAGTGCTAGGGCACTAGCGGGAGCCTACAATGAGCAGTTCTTC. The V gene is TRBV20-1, the J gene TRBJ2-1, with TRBD2 identical over 11 bases. V trimming: 3 bases; J trimming: 2 bases; junction bases outside the gene matches: 3. This CDR3 is 15 amino acids long. Germline loops: CDR1 DFQATT, CDR2 SNEGSKA (reference sequence).

The V and J genes are TRBV20-1 and TRBJ1-1; D unresolved. The CDR3 length is 14 residues. CDR1 and CDR2 (germline): DFQATT, SNEGSKA (reference sequence). Trimming stripped 1 base from V and 9 bases from J, with 18 bases between. CDR3 sequence (DNA): TGCAGTGCTAGAGTTATAAGGGTCCCTACTCAAGCTTTCTTT. Translated: CSARVIRVPTQAFF.

The chain recombines TRBV30 with TRBJ2-5; D may match TRBD1 or TRBD2 (6 bases each). The germline gives CDR1 GTSNPN, CDR2 SVGIG (reference sequence). The V and J ends lost 0 bases and 7 bases respectively, with 18 bases between them. The length of the CDR3 is 15 residues. CDR3 protein: CAWSVLWGATGTQYF. DNA for the CDR3: TGTGCCTGGAGTGTACTTTGGGGGGCGACAGGGACCCAGTACTTC.

The V call is TRBV2, the J call TRBJ2-7, with D possibly being TRBD1 or TRBD2 (6 bases each). The length of the CDR3 is 13 residues. Germline V gene data show CDR1 as SNHLY and CDR2 as FYNNEI. Trimming shortened V by 5 bases and J by 7 bases, and 15 bases separated the two germline ends. The CDR3 reads CASSFAGAGEQYF. CDR3 sequence (DNA): TGTGCCAGCAGTTTTGCAGGGGCGGGGGAGCAGTACTTC.

The chain is built from TRBV5-5 and TRBJ1-5; possibly TRBD1 for D (5 bases). Germline lookup yields CDR1 SGHKS and CDR2 YYEKEE (reference sequence). Trimming stripped 2 bases from V and 6 bases from J, with 9 bases between. CDR3 length: 13 amino acids. CDR3 DNA sequence: TGTGCCAGCAGCTTTGAGGGGCTTCAGCCCCAGCATTTT. Protein sequence: CASSFEGLQPQHF.

The rearrangement joins TRBV24-1 to TRBJ1-2; D is uncertain. Germline V lookup: CDR1 KGHDR, CDR2 SFDVKD. CDR3 length: 14 amino acids. Trimming cost V 0 bases and J 4 bases, with 8 bases left between them. CDR3 in amino acids: CATSDLNRVYGYTF. The CDR3, as DNA: TGTGCCACCAGTGATTTGAATCGGGTCTATGGCTACACCTTC.

CDR3 sequence (DNA): TGTGCCATCGGCTCGGATAGCAATCAGCCCCAGCATTTT. It encodes CAIGSDSNQPQHF. V gene TRBV10-3 combines with J gene TRBJ1-5; D remains unclear. Germline loops: CDR1 ENHRY, CDR2 SYGVKD. CDR3 length: 13 residues. The V and J ends lost 8 bases and 0 bases respectively, with 8 bases between them.

This chain joins TRBV19 and TRBJ2-3; D is unresolved. V shed 7 bases and J shed 6 bases, with 20 bases lying between them. The CDR3 loop spans 15 amino acids. Germline CDR1 and CDR2: LNHDA and SQIVND (reference sequence). The CDR3: CASTAGFFPGDTQYF. The DNA for the CDR3 is TGTGCCAGTACAGCAGGATTCTTTCCTGGGGATACGCAGTATTTT.

The chain uses TRBV20-1 and TRBJ2-2; tentative D call: TRBD1 (5 bases). The CDR3 is made up of 14 amino acids. Trimming removed 6 bases at V and 5 bases at J, with 16 bases between. Germline CDR1 is DFQATT and CDR2 is SNEGSKA (reference sequence). The CDR3 bases are TGCAGTGCCCTCGACAGAAGAGGTACCGGGGAGCTGTTTTTT. Its protein is CSALDRRGTGELFF.

V usage is TRBV19 and J usage is TRBJ1-5; D unclear. Per germline, CDR1 LNHDA and CDR2 SQIVND (reference sequence). V lost 5 bases, J lost 0 bases, and 5 bases lay in between. The CDR3 length is 13 residues. The DNA of the CDR3 is TGTGCCAGTAGTGATTATAGCAATCAGCCCCAGCATTTT. The encoded protein is CASSDYSNQPQHF.

The V gene is TRBV20-1, the J gene TRBJ2-5; a possible D gene is TRBD2 (5 bases). CDR1 and CDR2 from the germline V gene are DFQATT and SNEGSKA (reference sequence). Trimming took 0 bases from V and 0 from J, leaving 11 bases between them. The CDR3 length is 15 residues. Here the CDR3 reads CSARDAGRDQETQYF. For the CDR3, the DNA is TGCAGTGCTAGAGATGCGGGTAGGGACCAAGAGACCCAGTACTTC.

The CDR3 region is CASSDSGLTLHF. DNA for the CDR3: TGTGCCAGCAGTGATTCCGGGTTGACGCTCCACTTT. The V and J genes are TRBV2 and TRBJ1-6; D is ambiguous. The ends were cut back, 3 bases at V and 16 bases at J, with 13 bases in the middle. This CDR3 region has 12 residues. From germline, CDR1 is SNHLY and CDR2 FYNNEI.

The chain has TRBV6-1 and TRBJ1-5; tentative D call: TRBD1 (6 bases). The germline V gene has CDR1 MNHNS and CDR2 SASEGT. Trimming took off 3 bases at V and 0 bases at J, with 15 bases between the two ends. The length of the CDR3 is 17 residues. The DNA for the CDR3 is TGTGCCAGCAGTGAGGGTGGGGGCCCCTATAGCAATCAGCCCCAGCATTTT. It encodes CASSEGGGPYSNQPQHF.

This chain connects TRBV20-1 to TRBJ1-1; D ambiguous. V was shortened by 3 bases and J by 1 base, with 9 bases between the two germline ends. This CDR3 has 13 amino acids. Germline V lookup: CDR1 DFQATT, CDR2 SNEGSKA (reference sequence). CDR3 DNA sequence: TGCAGTGCTAGGTTTGACACGAACACTGAAGCTTTCTTT. Translated: CSARFDTNTEAFF.

V is TRBV27 and J is TRBJ1-2, with a weak D call TRBD1 (6 bases). There are 13 residues in the CDR3. V lost 4 bases and J lost 5, with 11 bases in between. CDR1 and CDR2 from the germline V gene are MNHEY and SMNVEV (reference sequence). CDR3 amino acids: CASSWGAGYGYTF. The CDR3 nucleotides read TGTGCCAGCAGTTGGGGGGCGGGATATGGCTACACCTTC.

This clonotype was observed once. The chain combines TRBV6-4 with TRBJ2-7; D is possibly TRBD1 (6 bases). Trimming pared 0 bases from V and 3 bases from J, leaving 15 bases between. CDR1 and CDR2 from the germline V gene are MRHNA and SNTAGT. The CDR3 extends over 16 amino acids. The DNA of the CDR3 is TGTGCCAGCAGTGACTCCCGTCAGGGGCCATACTACGAGCAGTACTTC. Translated: CASSDSRQGPYYEQYF.

This clonotype has just a few counts. The chain employs TRBV6-1 and TRBJ2-5; D is undetermined. The CDR3 contains 12 residues. The V end was cut by 5 bases, the J end by 4 bases, with 8 bases between. CDR1 MNHNS and CDR2 SASEGT come from the germline V gene. Written as DNA, the CDR3 is TGTGCCAGCAGTCGGATGCGAGAGACCCAGTACTTC. Protein product: CASSRMRETQYF.

J is TRBJ2-3 and V is TRBV24-1, with 8 bases that match TRBD1. This CDR3 is 18 amino acids long. J lost 0 bases, V lost 4 bases, and 11 bases had no gene match. Germline lookup yields CDR1 KGHDR and CDR2 SFDVKD. CDR3 bases: TGTGCCACCAGTGACCCAAGTTACAGGGGGAGCAGCACAGATACGCAGTATTTT. This codes for CATSDPSYRGSSTDTQYF.

This clonotype was counted a few times. The chain uses TRBV6-1 and TRBJ1-2; maybe TRBD1 (6 bases). Trimming shortened V by 0 bases and J by 7 bases, and 12 bases separated the two germline ends. The CDR3 runs to 14 residues. Germline CDR1 and CDR2: MNHNS and SASEGT. DNA for the CDR3: TGTGCCAGCAGTGAAGCAGGGGGACGTGGTGGCTACACCTTC. It yields the protein CASSEAGGRGGYTF.

In this sample, this clonotype is medium-sized (0.01 to 0.1%). The chain uses TRBV20-1 and TRBJ2-3; TRBD1 matches at 8 bases. Trimming removed 6 bases from V and 2 bases from J; junction bases left unmatched: 7. CDR1 is DFQATT, CDR2 SNEGSKA, per germline (reference sequence). This CDR3 is 14 amino acids long. CDR3 amino acids: CSALTGDHTDTQYF. The CDR3 nucleotides are TGCAGTGCCCTGACAGGGGACCACACAGATACGCAGTATTTT.

The genes are TRBV5-6 and TRBJ1-1; no clear D gene. Between the trimmed V and J ends, which lost 0 bases and 1 base, there was a span of 7 bases. This CDR3 has 14 amino acids. Germline CDR1 SGHDT, CDR2 YYEEEE. CDR3 protein: CASSLGQQNTEAFF. CDR3 nucleotides: TGTGCCAGCAGCTTGGGCCAGCAGAACACTGAAGCTTTCTTT. Full variable domain (missing parts from reference TRBV5-6 and TRBJ1-1): DAGVTQSPTHLIKTRGQQVTLRCSPKSGHDTVSWYQQALGQGPQFIFQYYEEEERQRGNFPDRFSGHQFPNYSSELNVNALLLGDSALYLCASSLGQQNTEAFFGQGTRLTVV.

In nucleotides, the CDR3 is TGTGCCAGCAGTGAGTTCCGGACAGGCAGCGGCTACACCTTC. Its protein is CASSEFRTGSGYTF. This rearrangement joins TRBV25-1 to TRBJ1-2, with 7 bases matching TRBD1. J gave up 8 bases and V 3 bases, and 9 bases lay outside the gene matches. This CDR3 is 14 amino acids long. Germline CDR1 reads MGHDK; CDR2 reads SYGVNS.

In its sample, this clonotype was seen a few times. The junction and the germline gene differ at one end; a read error may be behind it. This chain joins TRBV7-7 and TRBJ2-3; D remains unclear. CDR3 length equals 11 residues. CDR1 is SSHAT and CDR2 is FNYEAQ in the germline V gene (reference sequence). CDR3 in DNA: TGTGCTAGCAGCTCCCCCGATACGCAGTATTTT. Translated, it gives CASSSPDTQYF.

This clonotype is large. The chain joins TRBV7-2 to TRBJ1-5, with unresolved D. Deletions cut 5 bases from V and 3 bases from J, with 5 bases between. The CDR3 extends over 12 amino acids. Germline lookup yields CDR1 SGHTA and CDR2 FQGNSA. This CDR3 reads CASSIYNQPQHF. CDR3 DNA: TGTGCCAGCAGCATTTACAATCAGCCCCAGCATTTT.

This clonotype appeared a few times. The rearrangement links TRBV24-1 to TRBJ2-3; TRBD2 matches 10 bases. The CDR3 loop spans 15 amino acids. V dropped 3 bases and J dropped 8; count of bases not matched to a gene: 7. Germline loops: CDR1 KGHDR, CDR2 SFDVKD. The CDR3 DNA sequence: TGTGCCACCAGTGATCGGCTAGCGGGAGCTCTTACGCAGTATTTT. It is translated as CATSDRLAGALTQYF.